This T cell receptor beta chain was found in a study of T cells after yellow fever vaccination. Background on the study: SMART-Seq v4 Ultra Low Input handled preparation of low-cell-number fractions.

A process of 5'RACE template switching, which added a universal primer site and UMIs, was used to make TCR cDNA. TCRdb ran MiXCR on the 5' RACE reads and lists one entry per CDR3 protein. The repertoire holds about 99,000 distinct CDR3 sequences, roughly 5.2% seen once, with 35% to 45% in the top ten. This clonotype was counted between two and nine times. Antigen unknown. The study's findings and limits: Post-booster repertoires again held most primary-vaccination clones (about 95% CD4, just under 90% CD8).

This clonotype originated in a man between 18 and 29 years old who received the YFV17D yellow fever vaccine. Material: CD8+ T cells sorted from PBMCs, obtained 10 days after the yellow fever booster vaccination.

CDR3 residues: CASSTLTSGEISYEQYF. The CDR3 DNA follows: TGTGCCAGCAGTACCTTGACGTCGGGAGAAATCTCCTACGAGCAGTACTTC. The rearrangement joins TRBV12-3 or TRBV12-4 to TRBJ2-7, with TRBD2 as a possible D gene (6 bases). With 5 bases removed from V and 0 bases from J, the gap between germline ends came to 20 bases. The CDR3 has 17 residues.